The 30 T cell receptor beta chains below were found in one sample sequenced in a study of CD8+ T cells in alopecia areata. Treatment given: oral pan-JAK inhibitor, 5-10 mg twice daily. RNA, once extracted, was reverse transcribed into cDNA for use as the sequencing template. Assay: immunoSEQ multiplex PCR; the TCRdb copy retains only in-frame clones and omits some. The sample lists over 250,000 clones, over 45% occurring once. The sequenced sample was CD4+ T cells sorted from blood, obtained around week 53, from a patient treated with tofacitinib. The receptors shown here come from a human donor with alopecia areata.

In nucleotides, the CDR3 is TGTGCCAGCAGTTACGTAGGGCCCAGCTCGCCGGAGCAGTACTTC. This encodes CASSYVGPSSPEQYF. The rearrangement joins TRBV6-5 to TRBJ2-7; the D is unclear. V shed 2 bases and J shed 7 bases, with 18 bases lying between them. This CDR3 has 15 residues. Germline CDR1 reads MNHEY; CDR2 reads SVGAGI.

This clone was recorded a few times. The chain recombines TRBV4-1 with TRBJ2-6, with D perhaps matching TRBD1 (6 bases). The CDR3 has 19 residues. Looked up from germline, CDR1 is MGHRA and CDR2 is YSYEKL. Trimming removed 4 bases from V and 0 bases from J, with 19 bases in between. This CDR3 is CASSPLWGRGFSGANVLTF. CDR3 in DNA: TGCGCCAGCAGCCCCTTATGGGGCAGGGGATTCTCTGGGGCCAACGTCCTGACTTTC.

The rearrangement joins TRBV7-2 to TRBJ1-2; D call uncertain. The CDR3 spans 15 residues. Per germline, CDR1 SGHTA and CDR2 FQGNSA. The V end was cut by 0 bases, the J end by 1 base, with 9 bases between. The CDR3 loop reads CASSLAYSINYGYTF. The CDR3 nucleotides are TGTGCCAGCAGCTTAGCCTATAGCATTAACTATGGCTACACCTTC.

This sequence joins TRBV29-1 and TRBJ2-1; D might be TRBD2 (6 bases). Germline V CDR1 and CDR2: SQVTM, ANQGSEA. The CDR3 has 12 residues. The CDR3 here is CSLAPGDNEQFF. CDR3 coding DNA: TGCAGTTTGGCCCCGGGGGACAATGAGCAGTTCTTC.

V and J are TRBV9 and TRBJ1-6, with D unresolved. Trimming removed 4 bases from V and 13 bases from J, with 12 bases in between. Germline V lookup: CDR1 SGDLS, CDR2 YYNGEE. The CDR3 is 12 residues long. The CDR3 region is CASSTRESPLHF. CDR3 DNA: TGTGCCAGCAGCACAAGGGAATCCCCCCTCCACTTT.

The CDR3 spells CAWSVRGGELFF. CDR3 DNA sequence: TGTGCCTGGAGTGTACGGGGCGGGGAGCTGTTTTTT. V and J are TRBV30 and TRBJ2-2, with D maybe TRBD2 (5 bases). The CDR3 contains 12 residues. CDR1 is GTSNPN, CDR2 SVGIG, per germline (reference sequence). V lost 0 bases, J lost 7 bases, and 6 bases lay in between.

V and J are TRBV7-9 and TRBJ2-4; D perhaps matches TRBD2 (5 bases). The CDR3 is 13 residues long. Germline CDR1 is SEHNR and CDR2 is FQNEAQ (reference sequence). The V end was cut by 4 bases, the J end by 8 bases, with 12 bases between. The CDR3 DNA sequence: TGTGCCAGCAGCTCCGAGCCCGGGGACATTCAGTACTTC. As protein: CASSSEPGDIQYF.

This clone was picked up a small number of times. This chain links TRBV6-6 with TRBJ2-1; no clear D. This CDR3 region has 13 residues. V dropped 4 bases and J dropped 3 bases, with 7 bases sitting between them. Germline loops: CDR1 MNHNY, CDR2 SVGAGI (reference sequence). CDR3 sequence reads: CASSFGSYNEQFF. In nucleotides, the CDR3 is TGTGCCAGCAGTTTCGGCAGCTACAATGAGCAGTTCTTC.

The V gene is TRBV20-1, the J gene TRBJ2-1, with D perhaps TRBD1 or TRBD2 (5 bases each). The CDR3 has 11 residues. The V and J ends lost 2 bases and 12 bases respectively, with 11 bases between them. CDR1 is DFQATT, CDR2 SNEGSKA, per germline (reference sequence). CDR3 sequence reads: CSARNGARQFF. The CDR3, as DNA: TGCAGTGCTAGAAACGGGGCACGGCAGTTCTTC.

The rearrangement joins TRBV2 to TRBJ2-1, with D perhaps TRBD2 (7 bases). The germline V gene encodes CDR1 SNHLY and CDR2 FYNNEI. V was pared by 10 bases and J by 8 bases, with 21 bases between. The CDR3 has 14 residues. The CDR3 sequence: CATSLRGALYEQFF. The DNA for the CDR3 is TGTGCCACAAGCCTACGGGGGGCCCTCTATGAGCAGTTCTTC.

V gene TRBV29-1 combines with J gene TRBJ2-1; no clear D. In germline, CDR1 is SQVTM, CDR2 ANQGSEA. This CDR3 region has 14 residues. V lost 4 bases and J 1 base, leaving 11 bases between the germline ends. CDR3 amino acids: CSVGTRLSYNEQFF. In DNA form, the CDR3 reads TGCAGCGTTGGAACCAGGCTGTCCTACAATGAGCAGTTCTTC.

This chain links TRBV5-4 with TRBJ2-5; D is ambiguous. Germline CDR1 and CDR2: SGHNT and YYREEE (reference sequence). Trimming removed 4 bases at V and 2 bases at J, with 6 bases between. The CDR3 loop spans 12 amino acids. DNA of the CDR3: TGTGCCAGCAGCCGGGCGCAAGAGACCCAGTACTTC. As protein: CASSRAQETQYF.

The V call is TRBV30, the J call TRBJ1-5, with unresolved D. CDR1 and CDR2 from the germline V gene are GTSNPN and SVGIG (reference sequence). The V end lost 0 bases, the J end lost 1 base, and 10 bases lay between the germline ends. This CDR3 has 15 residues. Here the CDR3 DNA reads TGTGCCTGGAGTGTACTAGGGTCGAGCAATCAGCCCCAGCATTTT. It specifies CAWSVLGSSNQPQHF.

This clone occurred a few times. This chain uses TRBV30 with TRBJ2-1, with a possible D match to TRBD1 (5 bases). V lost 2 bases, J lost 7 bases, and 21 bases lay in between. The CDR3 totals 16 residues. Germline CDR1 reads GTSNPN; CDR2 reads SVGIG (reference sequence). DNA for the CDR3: TGTGCCTGGAGTATTGCAGGGCTCCCCGATCGGAATGAGCAGTTCTTC. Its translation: CAWSIAGLPDRNEQFF.

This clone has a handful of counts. CDR3: CASSARTSGGYEQYF. In DNA, the CDR3 is TGTGCCAGCAGTGCCCGGACTAGCGGGGGATACGAGCAGTACTTC. This sequence joins TRBV2 and TRBJ2-7; 13 bases line up with TRBD2. J lost 4 bases, V lost 4 bases, and 4 bases had no gene match. This CDR3 comprises 15 residues. Germline CDR1 is SNHLY and CDR2 is FYNNEI. Together with reference TRBV2 and TRBJ2-7, the CDR3 gives the full variable domain: EPEVTQTPSHQVTQMGQEVILRCVPISNHLYFYWYRQILGQKVEFLVSFYNNEISEKSEIFDDQFSVERPDGSNFTLKIRSTKLEDSAMYFCASSARTSGGYEQYFGPGTRLTVT.

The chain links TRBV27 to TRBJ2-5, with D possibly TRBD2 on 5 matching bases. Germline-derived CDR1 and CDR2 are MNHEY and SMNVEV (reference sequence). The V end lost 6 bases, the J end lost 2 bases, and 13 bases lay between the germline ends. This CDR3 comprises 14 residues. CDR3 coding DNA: TGTGCCAGCAGGCCGGACTGGGGACAAGAGACCCAGTACTTC. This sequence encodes CASRPDWGQETQYF.

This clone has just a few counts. The CDR3 DNA reads TGTGCCAGCAGCCCGCGGGAGACTGCCACGAACACCGGGGAGCTGTTTTTT. Residues: CASSPRETATNTGELFF. The chain employs TRBV14 and TRBJ2-2; 7 nucleotides match TRBD2. The ends lost 4 bases at V and 0 bases at J; junction bases unmatched: 8. This CDR3 contains 17 residues. Germline assignment: CDR1 SGHDN and CDR2 FVKESK.

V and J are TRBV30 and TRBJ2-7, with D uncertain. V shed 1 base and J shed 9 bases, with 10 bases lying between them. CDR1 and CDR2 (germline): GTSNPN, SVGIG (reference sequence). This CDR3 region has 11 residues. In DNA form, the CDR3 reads TGTGCCTGGAGTGCTCTGGCGGCGCAGTACTTC. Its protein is CAWSALAAQYF.

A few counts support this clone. The CDR3 here is CASSLPRGLAGYTF. The CDR3 DNA reads as TGTGCCAGCAGCTTGCCAAGGGGGCTCGCTGGCTACACCTTC. The V call is TRBV5-4, the J call TRBJ1-2; 7 bases line up with TRBD1. V lost 1 base and J lost 7; bases outside the gene matches: 7. This CDR3 comprises 14 residues. In germline, CDR1 is SGHNT, CDR2 YYREEE (reference sequence).

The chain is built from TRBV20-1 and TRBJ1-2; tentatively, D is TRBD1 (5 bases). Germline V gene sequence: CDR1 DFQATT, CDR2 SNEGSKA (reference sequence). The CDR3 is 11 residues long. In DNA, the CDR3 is TGCATCCCAGGGCCCAACTATGGCTACACCTTC. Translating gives CIPGPNYGYTF.

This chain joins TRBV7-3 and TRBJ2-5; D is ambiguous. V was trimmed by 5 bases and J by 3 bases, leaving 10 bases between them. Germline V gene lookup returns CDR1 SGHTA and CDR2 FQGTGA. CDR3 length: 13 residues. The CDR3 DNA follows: TGTGCCAGCAGCAGATCCGACGAAGAGACCCAGTACTTC. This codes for CASSRSDEETQYF.

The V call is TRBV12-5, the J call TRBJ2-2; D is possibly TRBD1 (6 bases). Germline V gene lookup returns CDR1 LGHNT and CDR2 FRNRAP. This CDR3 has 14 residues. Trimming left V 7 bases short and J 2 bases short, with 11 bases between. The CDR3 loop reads CASAQGHNTGELFF. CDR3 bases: TGTGCTAGTGCCCAGGGGCATAACACCGGGGAGCTGTTTTTT.

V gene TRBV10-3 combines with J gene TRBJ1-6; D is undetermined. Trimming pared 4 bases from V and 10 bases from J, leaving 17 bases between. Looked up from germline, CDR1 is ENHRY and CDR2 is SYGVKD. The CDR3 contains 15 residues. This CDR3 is CAISVRVSGGSPLHF. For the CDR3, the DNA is TGTGCCATCAGTGTCCGGGTCTCCGGAGGGTCACCCCTCCACTTT.

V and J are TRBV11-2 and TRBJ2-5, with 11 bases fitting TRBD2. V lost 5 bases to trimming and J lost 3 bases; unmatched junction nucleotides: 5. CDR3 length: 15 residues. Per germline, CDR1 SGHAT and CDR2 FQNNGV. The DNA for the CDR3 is TGTGCCAGCAGCCCTAGCGGGGGGCTTAAAGAGACCCAGTACTTC. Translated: CASSPSGGLKETQYF.

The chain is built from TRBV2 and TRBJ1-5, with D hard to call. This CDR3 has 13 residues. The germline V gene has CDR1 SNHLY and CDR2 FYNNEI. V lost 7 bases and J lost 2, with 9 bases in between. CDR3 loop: CASILERNQPQHF. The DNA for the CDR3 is TGTGCCAGCATCTTGGAGCGCAATCAGCCCCAGCATTTT. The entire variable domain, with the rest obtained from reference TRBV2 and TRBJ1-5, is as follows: EPEVTQTPSHQVTQMGQEVILRCVPISNHLYFYWYRQILGQKVEFLVSFYNNEISEKSEIFDDQFSVERPDGSNFTLKIRSTKLEDSAMYFCASILERNQPQHFGDGTRLSIL.

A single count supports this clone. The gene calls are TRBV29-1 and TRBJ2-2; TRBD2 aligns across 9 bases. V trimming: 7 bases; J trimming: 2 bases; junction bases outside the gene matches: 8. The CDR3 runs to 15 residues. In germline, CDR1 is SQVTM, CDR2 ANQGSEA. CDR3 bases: TGCAGCGCTAAAGCGGGGGGCTCCAACACCGGGGAGCTGTTTTTT. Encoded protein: CSAKAGGSNTGELFF.

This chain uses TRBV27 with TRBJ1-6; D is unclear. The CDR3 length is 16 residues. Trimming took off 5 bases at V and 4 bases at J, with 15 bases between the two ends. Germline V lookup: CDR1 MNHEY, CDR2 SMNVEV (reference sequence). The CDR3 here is CASSPTGWKYNSPLHF. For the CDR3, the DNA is TGTGCCAGCAGTCCCACGGGATGGAAGTATAATTCACCCCTCCACTTT.

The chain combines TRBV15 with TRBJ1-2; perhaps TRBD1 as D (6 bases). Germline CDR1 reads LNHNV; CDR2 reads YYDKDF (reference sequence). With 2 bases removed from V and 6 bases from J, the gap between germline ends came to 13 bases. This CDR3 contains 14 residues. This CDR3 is CATSRLQGFHGYTF. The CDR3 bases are TGTGCCACCAGCAGATTACAGGGTTTCCATGGCTACACCTTC.

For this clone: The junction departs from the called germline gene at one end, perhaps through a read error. The CDR3, as DNA: TGTGCCAGCAGCTCCCAACCGGGCTTAGCCAAAAACATTCAGTACTTC. Amino acids: CASSSQPGLAKNIQYF. The chain couples TRBV5-1 to TRBJ2-4; D is unresolved. The length of the CDR3 is 16 residues. From germline, CDR1 is SGHRS and CDR2 YFSETQ. Using reference TRBV5-1 and TRBJ2-4 for the parts outside the CDR3, the full variable domain is KAGVTQTPRYLIKTRGQQVTLSCSPISGHRSVSWYQQTPGQGLQFLFEYFSETQRNKGNFPGRFSGRQFSNSRSEMNVSTLELGDSALYLCASSSQPGLAKNIQYFGAGTRLSVL.

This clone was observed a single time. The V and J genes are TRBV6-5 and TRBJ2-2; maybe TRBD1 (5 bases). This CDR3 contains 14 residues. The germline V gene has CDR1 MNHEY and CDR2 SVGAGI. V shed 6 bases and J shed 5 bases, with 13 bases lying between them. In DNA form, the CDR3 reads TGTGCCAGCAGCTCCCTTCAGGGTACCGGGGAGCTGTTTTTT. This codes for CASSSLQGTGELFF.